This is a list of T cell receptor beta chains from one sample in a study of molecular identifiers for immune sequencing clone quantification. TCRdb reprocessed the PCR reads with MiXCR, giving one entry per CDR3 protein. Among around 470,000 distinct CDR3 sequences listed, about 25% were seen once. Specimen: naive CD8+ T cells from blood, with Jurkat cell RNA spiked in. The receptors were gathered from a human donor in good health. Some libraries in this study had Jurkat cell RNA spiked in. The CDR3 runs from the conserved cysteine through the conserved F or W. The D gene is left open where the match is weak. Clone sizes are given selectively: once, few, many, or a class where the clone is expanded.

TRBJ2-3 11 . many TRBV6-1 TGTGCCAGCAGTGAAGGAGATACGCAGTATTTT CASSEGDTQYF
TRBJ2-7 15 . . TRBV5-4 TGTGCCAGCAGCACCAACCCAGGCCTAAGGAACGAGCAGTACTTC CASSTNPGLRNEQYF
TRBJ2-7 17 TRBD2 many TRBV19 TGTGCCAGTAGTAGAGGACTAGCGGGGCCCAGCTCCTACGAGCAGTACTTC CASSRGLAGPSSYEQYF
TRBJ1-6 18 . few TRBV10-3 TGTGCCACCCAGGCGGACGGATTTTCTCTCTCCTATAATTCACCCCTCCACTTT CATQADGFSLSYNSPLHF
TRBJ2-4 14 . few TRBV4-1 TGCGCCAGCAGCTTCGACCTAGCCAAAAACATTCAGTACTTC CASSFDLAKNIQYF
TRBJ2-5 12 . . TRBV6-2/TRBV6-3 TGTGCCAGCTTCGACGGAGGGGAGACCCAGTACTTC CASFDGGETQYF
TRBJ2-5 14 . many TRBV7-9 TGTGCCAGCAGCTTAGCGAGGGAGGTCGAGACCCAGTACTTC CASSLAREVETQYF
TRBJ2-2 15 . . TRBV7-9 TGTGCCAGCAGCTTAGCGGGGGTGAGCACCGGGGAGCCGTTTTTT CASSLAGVSTGEPFF
TRBJ2-6 19 TRBD1 many TRBV5-1 TGCGCCAGCAGCTTGGAAGTGGGACAGGGGATCCCTGGGGCCAACGTCCTGACTTTC CASSLEVGQGIPGANVLTF
TRBJ2-5 15 . . TRBV7-2 TGTGCCAGCAGCTCGATCCAGGGGTCCCAAGAGACCCAGTACTTC CASSSIQGSQETQYF
TRBJ1-4 14 . few TRBV13 TGTGCCAGCACCCTGGGGCAGGGAAGTGAAAAACTGTTTTTT CASTLGQGSEKLFF
TRBJ2-7 17 . . TRBV9 TGTGCCAGCAGCGTAGCCGCTTTTGTAGCGGCGCCCTACGAGCAGTACTTC CASSVAAFVAAPYEQYF
TRBJ2-3 18 TRBD1 many TRBV28 TGTGCCAGCAGTTTAGGGCAGGGGGCCGTGAGTTGGACAGATACGCAGTATTTT CASSLGQGAVSWTDTQYF
TRBJ2-3 13 . . TRBV11-2 TGTGCCAGCACCACATGGAGCGATAATACGCAGTATTTT CASTTWSDNTQYF
TRBJ2-5 15 TRBD2 many TRBV4-1 TGCGCCAGCAGCCAAGACGGGACTACATTAGAGACCCAGTACTTC CASSQDGTTLETQYF
TRBJ2-3 18 TRBD2 . TRBV20-1 TGCAGTGCCCCGGGACTAGCGGGGGTAGTCAGGGAGACAGATACGCAGTATTTT CSAPGLAGVVRETDTQYF
TRBJ2-6 15 . . TRBV19 TGTGCCAGTAGTATGGGGCACCCTGGGGCCAACGTCCTGACTTTC CASSMGHPGANVLTF
TRBJ1-4 13 . . TRBV20-1 TGCAGTGCACCGCCGGGAACTAATGAAAAACTGTTTTTT CSAPPGTNEKLFF
TRBJ2-1 13 . many TRBV7-2 TGTGCCAGCAGCCCGGACGGATGGAATGAGCAGTTCTTC CASSPDGWNEQFF
TRBJ2-1 13 . . TRBV6-5 TGTGCCAGCAGTTACCTACAGGATGAGGAGCAGTTCTTC CASSYLQDEEQFF
TRBJ1-2 15 . many TRBV7-9 TGTGCCAGCAGTCTTTCAGGTGCAGCTAACTATGGCTACACCTTC CASSLSGAANYGYTF
TRBJ2-7 18 TRBD2 many TRBV5-7 TGTGCCAGCAGCTTGCTTGTGGTTAGCGGGGGGGCTGCCCACGAGCAGTACTTC CASSLLVVSGGAAHEQYF
TRBJ1-1 17 . few TRBV5-1 TGCGCCAGCAGCTTGGAGGTACACCTGGCGGGTGACACTGAAGCTTTCTTT CASSLEVHLAGDTEAFF
TRBJ2-3 18 . . TRBV7-6 TGTGCCAGCAGCTCCCCCCGGGGTAGGGAAGGGTGTGGAGATACGCAGTATTTT CASSSPRGREGCGDTQYF
TRBJ2-7 14 . many TRBV11-2 TGTGCCAGCAACTCCCTTCAGGGGAGAGACGAGCAGTACTTC CASNSLQGRDEQYF
TRBJ1-5 15 . . TRBV6-6 TGTGCCAGCAACCCGTGGGTCCCTAGCAATCAGCCCCAGCATTTT CASNPWVPSNQPQHF
TRBJ2-1 14 . many TRBV4-3 TGCGCCAGCAGCCAAGAGGACAGAGACAATGAGCAGTTCTTC CASSQEDRDNEQFF
TRBJ1-1 13 . many TRBV4-2 TGTGCCAGCAGCCAGTATGGACGGGTTGAAGCTTTCTTT CASSQYGRVEAFF
TRBJ2-3 15 . many TRBV6-1 TGTGCCAGCAGTGAAATCGTCGCAGACACAGATACGCAGTATTTT CASSEIVADTDTQYF
TRBJ2-7 15 . few TRBV4-3 TGCGCCAGCAGCCAAGGTCGGGCAGGGGCCTACGAGCAGTACTTC CASSQGRAGAYEQYF
TRBJ2-6 12 . few TRBV2 TGTGCCAGCATTTATAGGGCCAACGTCCTGACTTTC CASIYRANVLTF
TRBJ2-1 16 . . TRBV7-2 TGTGCCAGCAGCCCGAGCCCGGGACCTTGGGGCAATGAGCAGTTCTTC CASSPSPGPWGNEQFF
TRBJ1-5 15 . . TRBV4-2 TGTGCCAGCAGCGACGCCAACGCCGGGGGTCAGCCCCAGCATTTT CASSDANAGGQPQHF
TRBJ2-6 19 . many TRBV7-6 TGTGCCAGCAGCCTCCTGAGGGTAGACTACAGCTCTGGGGCCAACGTCCTGACTTTC CASSLLRVDYSSGANVLTF
TRBJ2-7 12 . few TRBV10-3 TGTGCCATCAGTGACTCAGGGAACGAGCAGTACTTC CAISDSGNEQYF
TRBJ2-7 13 . many TRBV6-5 TGTGCCAGCAGTTGGACTGGGAACTACGAGCAGTACTTC CASSWTGNYEQYF
TRBJ1-1 13 . . TRBV11-2 TGTGCCAGCAGCCAATGGAGGGAGGCTGAAGCTTTCTTT CASSQWREAEAFF